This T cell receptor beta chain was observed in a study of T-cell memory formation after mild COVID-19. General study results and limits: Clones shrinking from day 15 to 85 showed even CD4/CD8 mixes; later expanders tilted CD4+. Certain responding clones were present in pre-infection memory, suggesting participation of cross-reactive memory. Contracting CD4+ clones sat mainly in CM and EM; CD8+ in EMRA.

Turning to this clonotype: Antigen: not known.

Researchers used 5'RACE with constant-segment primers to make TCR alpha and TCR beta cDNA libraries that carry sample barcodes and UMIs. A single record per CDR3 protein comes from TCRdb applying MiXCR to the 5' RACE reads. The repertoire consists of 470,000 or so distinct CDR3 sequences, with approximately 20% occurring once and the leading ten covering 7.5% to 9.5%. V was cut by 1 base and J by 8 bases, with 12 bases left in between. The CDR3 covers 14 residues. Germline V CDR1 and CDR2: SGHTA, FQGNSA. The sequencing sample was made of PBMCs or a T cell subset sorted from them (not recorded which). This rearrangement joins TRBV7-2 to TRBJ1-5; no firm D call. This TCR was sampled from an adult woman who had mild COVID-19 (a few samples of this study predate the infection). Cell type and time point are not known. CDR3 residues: CASSLDGGSEPQHF. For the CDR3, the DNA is TGTGCCAGCAGCTTAGACGGTGGGTCGGAGCCCCAGCATTTT. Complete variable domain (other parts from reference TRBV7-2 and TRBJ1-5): GAGVSQSPSNKVTEKGKDVELRCDPISGHTALYWYRQSLGQGLEFLIYFQGNSAPDKSGLPSDRFSAERTGGSVSTLTIQRTQQEDSAVYLCASSLDGGSEPQHFGDGTRLSIL.